These T cell receptor beta chains were read from a single sample in a study of lung T cells in sarcoidosis with Löfgren's syndrome. TCRdb called the reads again in MiXCR, with one record for every CDR3 protein. Among tens of thousands of distinct CDR3 sequences, approximately 21% were seen once, and the ten largest hold approximately 2.2%. The specimen was CD4+ T cells from PBMCs. The receptors derive from a human donor with sarcoidosis (Löfgren's syndrome or another form), or a control subject (not recorded which). The conserved cysteine and the conserved F or W are not part of the CDR3 here.

>TRBV12-3/TRBV12-4|TRBJ2-1|14
ASSFYLLSSYNEQF
>TRBV28|TRBJ1-2|12
ASSLQTGVNGYT
>TRBV20-1|TRBJ2-5|13
SAPHAAVNRETQY
>TRBV19|TRBJ1-1|12
ASSWDSLGTEAF
>TRBV9|TRBJ2-5|9
ASIRPETQY
>TRBV5-1|TRBJ1-1|13
ASSLEGTPNTEAF
>TRBV12-3/TRBV12-4|TRBJ2-1|15
ASNPSLLAGAVDEQF
>TRBV7-2|TRBJ1-1|11
ASSSSVNTEAF
>TRBV18|TRBJ2-1|13
ASATGTGPYNEQF
>TRBV6-1|TRBJ1-1|11
ASRSQGGTEAF
>TRBV18|TRBJ2-1|13
ASSALAASYNEQF
>TRBV10-3|TRBJ2-3|13
AISEGPGNTDTQY
>TRBV4-1|TRBJ2-1|16
ASSQGRLWTSGYNEQF
>TRBV27|TRBJ2-7|11
ASSFGQGNEQY
>TRBV4-1|TRBJ2-5|14
ASSREWIAGWETQY
>TRBV5-4|TRBJ1-2|12
ASSSTGAGYGYT
>TRBV6-1|TRBJ1-1|11
ASSVGGNTEAF
>TRBV5-8|TRBJ2-1|12
ASRPGRPNNEQF
>TRBV10-3|TRBJ2-3|15
AISEHFLAGGSGTQY
>TRBV20-1|TRBJ2-1|13
SAYVYRVPYNEQF
>TRBV2|TRBJ2-1|13
ASSELSGGYNEQF
>TRBV3-1|TRBJ1-2|11
ASNQGRNYDYT
>TRBV28|TRBJ1-4|13
ASSRRGSTNEKLF
>TRBV18|TRBJ2-7|13
ASSPDQGIGGEQY
>TRBV27|TRBJ1-5|15
ARGQSPVCYSNQPQH
>TRBV6-1|TRBJ1-5|12
ASSGGTSNQPQH
>TRBV6-1|TRBJ1-1|11
ASDERGLAEAF
>TRBV6-6|TRBJ1-6|15
ASSYSSSGSYNSPLH
>TRBV20-1|TRBJ2-6|13
SARDQQGTLNVLT
>TRBV27|TRBJ1-5|11
ASSYRAGQPQH
>TRBV10-1|TRBJ2-5|9
ASTFRETQY
>TRBV28|TRBJ1-3|13
ASSFSIGTGNTIY
>TRBV6-2/TRBV6-3|TRBJ2-1|14
ASSRPLGGGNNEQF